Each of the 15 T cell receptor beta chains below was sequenced from the same sample in a study of Graves' ophthalmopathy and Graves' hyperthyroidism. The authors amplified TCR beta CDR3 regions from RNA transcripts. Second-round multiplex PCR came after a first-round RT-PCR that employed HTBI primers. TCRdb fed the multiplex PCR reads into MiXCR, producing one record per CDR3 protein. Seen here are approximately 480,000 distinct CDR3 sequences, 13% to 15% observed once, and the top ten hold approximately 9.8%. The source material was blood. Receptor source: a woman in her twenties or thirties with Graves' ophthalmopathy.

This clonotype turned up a few times. The gene calls are TRBV6-2 or TRBV6-3 and TRBJ2-3; 8 positions agree with TRBD2. The ends lost 7 bases at V and 5 bases at J; junction bases unmatched: 5. CDR1 is MNHEY, CDR2 SVGEGT, per germline. The CDR3 is 13 amino acids. CDR3 coding DNA: TGTGCCAGCACCCAGCGGGAGATAGATACGCAGTATTTT. Its protein product is CASTQREIDTQYF.

This clonotype was found many times. V usage is TRBV3-1 and J usage is TRBJ2-5; TRBD2 agrees at 14 bases. This CDR3 comprises 17 residues. The J segment lost 6 bases and the V segment lost 1 base, leaving 7 bases of the junction unmatched. Germline CDR1 LGHDT, CDR2 YNNKEL (reference sequence). The CDR3 is CASSQVPGLAGGQTQYF. As DNA, the CDR3 is TGTGCCAGCAGCCAAGTCCCCGGACTAGCGGGGGGTCAGACCCAGTACTTC.

The sample holds many counts of this clonotype. The J gene is TRBJ2-5, the V gene TRBV12-3 or TRBV12-4; 8 bases line up with TRBD2. The length of the CDR3 is 16 residues. Trimming at V came to 6 bases and at J to 2 bases, leaving 11 bases not matched to a gene. The CDR3 DNA is TGTGCCAGCAGCGGGAGGGGGGCCGCTCTTCAAGAGACCCAGTACTTC. Amino acids: CASSGRGAALQETQYF.

This clonotype was counted many times. V is TRBV30 and J is TRBJ1-6; D gene unclear. CDR3 size: 13 residues. Germline-derived CDR1 and CDR2 are GTSNPN and SVGIG (reference sequence). V gave up 3 bases and J gave up 7 bases, with 10 bases separating them. The CDR3 sequence is CAWRILSNSPLHF. The CDR3 region has the DNA TGTGCCTGGAGAATTCTCTCCAATTCACCCCTCCACTTT.

This clonotype was seen repeatedly, ten times or more. In DNA form, the CDR3 reads TGTGCCAGCAGTTGGGGAAGAACGGCCCAGCATTTT. It codes for CASSWGRTAQHF. This chain connects TRBV28 to TRBJ1-5, with D hard to call. The germline V gene encodes CDR1 MDHEN and CDR2 SYDVKM. This CDR3 contains 12 residues. The germline V and J ends were trimmed by 4 bases and 11 bases, with 12 bases remaining between them. The full variable domain, rest sourced from reference TRBV28 and TRBJ1-5, is DVKVTQSSRYLVKRTGEKVFLECVQDMDHENMFWYRQDPGLGLRLIYFSYDVKMKEKGDIPEGYSVSREKKERFSLILESASTNQTSMYLCASSWGRTAQHFGDGTRLSIL.

The table lists this clonotype with many counts. The V call is TRBV12-3 or TRBV12-4, the J call TRBJ1-1; tentative D call: TRBD1 (6 bases). The CDR3 has 16 residues. Trimming left V 1 base short and J 4 bases short, with 16 bases between. CDR3: CASSLGGWGAGTEAFF. CDR3 DNA sequence: TGTGCCAGCAGTTTAGGGGGCTGGGGGGCGGGCACTGAAGCTTTCTTT.

In its sample, this clonotype was seen a few times. This chain links TRBV12-3 or TRBV12-4 with TRBJ2-7, with 11 bases matching TRBD1. V shed 5 bases, J shed 4 bases, and the junction held 10 bases outside the gene matches. The CDR3 length is 16 residues. Here the CDR3 DNA reads TGTGCCAGCAGTCAGTCCCCGGGACAGGGGGTTTACGAGCAGTACTTC. Amino acids: CASSQSPGQGVYEQYF.

Points on this clonotype: Because it lacks the conserved phenylalanine or tryptophan at the end, this CDR3 is likely a read error. The chain joins TRBV13 to TRBJ2-7, with TRBD1 identical over 7 bases. Germline V gene sequence: CDR1 PRHDT, CDR2 FYEKMQ (reference sequence). V was pared by 5 bases and J by 2 bases, with 6 bases of the junction left unmatched. This CDR3 is built from 14 residues. CDR3 in amino acids: CASSQGGAAYEQYD. DNA for the CDR3: TGTGCCAGCAGCCAAGGGGGCGCAGCCTACGAGCAGTACGAC.

The table lists this clonotype with many counts. The chain is built from TRBV27 and TRBJ1-2, with TRBD1 as a possible D gene (5 bases). The CDR3 runs to 12 residues. In germline, CDR1 is MNHEY, CDR2 SMNVEV (reference sequence). Trimming took off 5 bases at V and 10 bases at J, with 14 bases between the two ends. CDR3 in amino acids: CASSTPTGVYTF. The CDR3 DNA is TGTGCCAGCAGTACACCGACGGGGGTCTACACCTTC.

J is TRBJ2-5 and V is TRBV4-1, with D perhaps TRBD2 (7 bases). The CDR3 is 20 amino acids. From germline, CDR1 is MGHRA and CDR2 YSYEKL. V was shortened by 0 bases and J by 4 bases, with 27 bases between the two germline ends. DNA of the CDR3: TGCGCCAGCAGCCAAGATCAGTCGGTTCGCAGGGGCGGGAGTGGAGAGACCCAGTACTTC. Protein product: CASSQDQSVRRGGSGETQYF.

This clonotype was picked up many times. The chain links TRBV27 to TRBJ2-2, with 11 bases fitting TRBD2. From germline, CDR1 is MNHEY and CDR2 SMNVEV (reference sequence). This CDR3 region has 18 residues. Losses at the gene ends were 1 base for V and 2 bases for J; bases not matched to a gene: 6. CDR3 loop: CASSLFGSGRVNTGELFF. CDR3 nucleotide sequence: TGTGCCAGCAGTTTATTTGGTAGCGGGAGGGTAAACACCGGGGAGCTGTTTTTT.

A note on this clonotype: The conserved closing phenylalanine or tryptophan is absent in this CDR3, likely reflecting a read error. The chain uses TRBV6-1 and TRBJ1-1; 8 nucleotides match TRBD1. The CDR3 has 13 residues. V shed 10 bases and J 6 bases; nucleotides not matched to a gene: 10. Per germline, CDR1 MNHNS and CDR2 SASEGT. CDR3 in DNA: TGTGCCACCTTACAGGGGGTGTTGTCTGAAGCTTTCTAT. Its protein is CATLQGVLSEAFY.

This clonotype was detected many times. The genes are TRBV7-9 and TRBJ1-2; D remains unclear. CDR1 and CDR2 (germline): SEHNR, FQNEAQ (reference sequence). This CDR3 has 14 residues. Trimming stripped 4 bases from V and 2 bases from J, with 11 bases between. The CDR3 sequence: CASSSVVTNYGYTF. CDR3 nucleotide sequence: TGTGCCAGCAGCTCGGTGGTGACCAACTATGGCTACACCTTC.

This clonotype was seen at least ten times. The rearrangement uses TRBV12-3 or TRBV12-4 and TRBJ2-2, with D uncertain. CDR3 length equals 13 residues. V lost 7 bases, J lost 5 bases, and 11 bases lay in between. CDR3 DNA: TGTGCCAGCAACCCCCCAGGAACCGGGGAGCTGTTTTTT. Its protein is CASNPPGTGELFF.

This clonotype was seen ten or more times. The chain joins TRBV2 to TRBJ1-1; D uncertain. Trimming took 8 bases from V and 3 from J, leaving 7 bases between them. Germline CDR1 reads SNHLY; CDR2 reads FYNNEI. The CDR3 runs to 11 residues. DNA for the CDR3: TGTGCCAGCCGCTACGACACTGAAGCTTTCTTT. It translates to CASRYDTEAFF.